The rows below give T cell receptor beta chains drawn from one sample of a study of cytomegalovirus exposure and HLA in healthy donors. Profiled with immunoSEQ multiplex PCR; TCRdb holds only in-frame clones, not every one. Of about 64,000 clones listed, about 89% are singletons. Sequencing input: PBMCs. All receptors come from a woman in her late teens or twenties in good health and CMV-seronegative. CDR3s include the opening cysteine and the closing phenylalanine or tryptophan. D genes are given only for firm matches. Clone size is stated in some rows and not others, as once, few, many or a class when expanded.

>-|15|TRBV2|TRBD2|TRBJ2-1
TGTGCCAGCAGGGAACTAGCGGGAGAGTACAATGAGCAGTTCTTC
CASRELAGEYNEQFF
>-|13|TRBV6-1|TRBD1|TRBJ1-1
TGTGCCAGCAGTTGGGACAGACGCACTGAAGCTTTCTTT
CASSWDRRTEAFF
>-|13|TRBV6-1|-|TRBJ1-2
TGTGCCAGCATGCCGGGGTCAAACTATGGCTACACCTTC
CASMPGSNYGYTF
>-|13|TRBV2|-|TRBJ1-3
TGTGCCAGCAGGAGGGAGCTCGGAAACACCATATATTTT
CASRRELGNTIYF
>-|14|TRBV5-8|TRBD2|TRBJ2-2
TGTGCCAGCAGCTTCAGACTAGCCACCGGGGAGCTGTTTTTT
CASSFRLATGELFF
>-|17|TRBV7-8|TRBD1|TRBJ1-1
TGTGCCAGCAGACGAGACAGGGGGCGCTTTCTGATAGCTGAAGCTTTCTTT
CASRRDRGRFLIAEAFF
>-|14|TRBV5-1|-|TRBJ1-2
TGCGCCAGCAGCTTGCAGGATTCAAACTATGGCTACACCTTC
CASSLQDSNYGYTF
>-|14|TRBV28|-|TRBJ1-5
TGTGCCAGCAGTTTAGCGGATTTTAATCAGCCCCAGCATTTT
CASSLADFNQPQHF
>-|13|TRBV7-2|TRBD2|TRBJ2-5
TGTGCCAGCAGCCGGGGGGTCCAAGAGACCCAGTACTTC
CASSRGVQETQYF
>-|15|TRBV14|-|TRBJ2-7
TGTGCCAGCAGCCAATTGATGGAGGGGTCCTACGAGCAGTACTTC
CASSQLMEGSYEQYF
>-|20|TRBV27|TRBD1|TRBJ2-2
TGTGCCAGCAGTTTGCTCCGGGACAGGGATAGCACGGGGAACACCGGGGAGCTGTTTTTT
CASSLLRDRDSTGNTGELFF
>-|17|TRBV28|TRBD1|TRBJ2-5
TGTGCCAGCAGTTTATTCGGACAGGGGACGGTCCCCGAGCCCCAGTACTTC
CASSLFGQGTVPEPQYF
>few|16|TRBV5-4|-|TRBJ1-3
TGTGCCAGCAGCTTGCTTGGAGATAGTACTGGAAACACCATATATTTT
CASSLLGDSTGNTIYF
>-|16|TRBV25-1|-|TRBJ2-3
TGTGCCAGCAGTGAATCTCCCCGCGGGCTTCCAGATACGCAGTATTTT
CASSESPRGLPDTQYF
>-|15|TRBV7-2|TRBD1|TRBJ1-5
TGTGCCAGCAGACGGAGACAGGGACCAGATCAGCCCCAGCATTTT
CASRRRQGPDQPQHF
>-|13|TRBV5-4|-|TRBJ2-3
TGTGCCAGCAGCTTGGGCGGTAGAGATACGCAGTATTTT
CASSLGGRDTQYF
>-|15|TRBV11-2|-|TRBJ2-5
TGTGCCAGCAGCCCAAATAAGAGAACGGGAGAGACCCAGTACTTC
CASSPNKRTGETQYF
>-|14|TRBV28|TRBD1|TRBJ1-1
TGTGCCAGCACCGGGACAGGGAGGGTCACTGAAGCTTTCTTT
CASTGTGRVTEAFF
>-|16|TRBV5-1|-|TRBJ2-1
TGCGCCAGCAGCTTAGAGGGGGTCTTGGGAGTCCATGAGCAGTTCTTC
CASSLEGVLGVHEQFF
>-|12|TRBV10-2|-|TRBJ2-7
TGCGCCAGCAGTGAGTCCCATAGCGAGCAGTACTTC
CASSESHSEQYF
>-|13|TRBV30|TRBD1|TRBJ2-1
TGTGCCTGGGGACAGGGGAATAGAAATGAGCAGTTCTTC
CAWGQGNRNEQFF
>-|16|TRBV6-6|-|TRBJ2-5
TGTGCCAGCAGTTCCGCCGCTAGAGGCAACCAAGAGACCCAGTACTTC
CASSSAARGNQETQYF
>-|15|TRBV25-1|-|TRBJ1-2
TGTGCCAGCAGTGAAGGTGGGGGACTTCCATATGGCTACACCTTC
CASSEGGGLPYGYTF
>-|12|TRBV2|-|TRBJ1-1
TGTGCCAGCGAGACAGGGAACACTGAAGCTTTCTTT
CASETGNTEAFF
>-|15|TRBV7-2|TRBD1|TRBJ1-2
TGTGCCAGCAGCTTGAAAGGGGGCGTGAACTATGGCTACACCTTC
CASSLKGGVNYGYTF
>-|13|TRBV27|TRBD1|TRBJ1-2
TGTGCCAGCAGTCCCGGACAGGGTGGCGGCTACACCTTC
CASSPGQGGGYTF
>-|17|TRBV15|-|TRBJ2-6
TGTGCCACCAGCAGAGACCCGACAGTCTCTGGGGCCAACGTCCTGACTTTC
CATSRDPTVSGANVLTF
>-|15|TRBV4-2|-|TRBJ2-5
TGTGCCAGCAGCCAAGCAGGAGGGATCCAAGAGACCCAGTACTTC
CASSQAGGIQETQYF
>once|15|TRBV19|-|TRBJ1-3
TGTGCCAGTAGTAGTCCGACAGTCTCTGGAAACACCATATATTTT
CASSSPTVSGNTIYF
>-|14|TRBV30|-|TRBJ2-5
TGTGCCTGGAGTGTACTACTTATAAAAGAGACCCAGTACTTC
CAWSVLLIKETQYF
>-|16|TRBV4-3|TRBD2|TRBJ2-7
TGCGCCAGCAGCCAAGACAGGACTAGCGTGCCCGGGGAGCAGTACTTC
CASSQDRTSVPGEQYF
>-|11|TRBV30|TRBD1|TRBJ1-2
TGTGCCTGGAGCCCACAGACAGGGATCACCTTC
CAWSPQTGITF
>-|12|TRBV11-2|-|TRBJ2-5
TGTGCCAGCAGCTTAGTATTGGAGACCCAGTACTTC
CASSLVLETQYF
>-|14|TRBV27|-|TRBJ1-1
TGTGCCAGCTGGGCCTGGGGGCGGAACACTGAAGCTTTCTTT
CASWAWGRNTEAFF
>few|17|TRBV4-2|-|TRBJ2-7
TGTGCCAGCAGCCAAGATCAGGTAGGGGCTGATACCTACGAGCAGTACTTC
CASSQDQVGADTYEQYF
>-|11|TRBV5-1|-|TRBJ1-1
TGCGCCAGCAGCAAGGACAGTGAAGCTTTCTTT
CASSKDSEAFF
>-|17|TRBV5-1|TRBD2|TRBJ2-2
TGCGCCAGCAGCTCCAACCCGGGACTAGCGGGGACCGGGGAGCTGTTTTTT
CASSSNPGLAGTGELFF
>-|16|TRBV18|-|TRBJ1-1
TGTGCCGGCTCACCACTCCGAACAGCTCCGAACACTGAAGCTTTCTTT
CAGSPLRTAPNTEAFF
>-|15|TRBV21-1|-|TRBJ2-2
TGTGCCAGCAGCTGGACAGGGTACGACACCGGGGAGCTGTTTTTT
CASSWTGYDTGELFF
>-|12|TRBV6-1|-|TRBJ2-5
TGTGCCAGCACCAGGTGGAGGGAGACCCAGTACTTC
CASTRWRETQYF
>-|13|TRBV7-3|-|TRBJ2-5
TGTGCCAGCAGCCGCGGGGACCAAGAGACCCAGTACTTC
CASSRGDQETQYF
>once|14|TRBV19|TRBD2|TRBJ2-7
TGTGCCAGTAGCACCCTAGCGGGATACTACGAGCAGTACTTC
CASSTLAGYYEQYF
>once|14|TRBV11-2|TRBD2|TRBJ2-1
TGTGCCAGCAGCTTCCTGACTAGCGGCGATGAGCAGTTCTTC
CASSFLTSGDEQFF
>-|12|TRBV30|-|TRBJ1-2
TGTGCCTGGAGTCCGTACTCTCGCGGCTACACCTTC
CAWSPYSRGYTF
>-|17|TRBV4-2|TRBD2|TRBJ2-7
TGTGCCAGCAGCCAAGATGAAGGAGCGGGAGGGAGTTACGAGCAGTACTTC
CASSQDEGAGGSYEQYF
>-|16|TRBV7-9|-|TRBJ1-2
TGTGCCAGCAGCTCGGTGTCGTGGGCCGGTAACTATGGCTACACCTTC
CASSSVSWAGNYGYTF
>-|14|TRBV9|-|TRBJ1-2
TGTGCCAGCAGCGTAGGGGGCGCTGACTATGGCTACACCTTC
CASSVGGADYGYTF
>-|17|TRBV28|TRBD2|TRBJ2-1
TGTGCCAGCAGTTTTACTAGCGGGAGGGCCTCCTACAATGAGCAGTTCTTC
CASSFTSGRASYNEQFF